A single TCR beta chain is shown here with its context. This entry is derived from a study of T cells in Graves' hyperthyroidism and ophthalmopathy. Germline lookup yields CDR1 LGHDT and CDR2 YNNKEL (reference sequence). The ends were cut back, 0 bases at V and 4 bases at J, with 9 bases in the middle. This CDR3 has 14 residues. Amplified regions were TCR beta CDR3 sequences from RNA transcripts. RT-PCR in the first round (using the HTBI primer set) targeted the TCR CDR3. MiXCR, applied by TCRdb to the multiplex PCR reads, yields one record per CDR3 protein. This sample has 550,000 to 850,000 distinct CDR3 sequences, with roughly 20% found just once.

V usage is TRBV3-1 and J usage is TRBJ1-2; maybe TRBD1 (5 bases). This clonotype originated in a woman in her forties or fifties with Graves' hyperthyroidism that later progressed to Graves' ophthalmopathy. Sequenced material: blood. CDR3 bases: TGTGCCAGCAGCCAAGACAGGGAGGCCTATGGCTACACCTTC. Residues: CASSQDREAYGYTF.